This T cell receptor (beta chain) was recorded in a study of molecular identifiers for immune sequencing clone quantification. Study details: In replicates, RNA from approximately 22,000 or 94,000 naive CD8 cells was divided five ways and four parts were sequenced. General observations from the study: Clones that had above 20 RNA copies took up over 99% of effector molecules but under 1% in naive cells.

Details on this clonotype: Its antigen remains unknown.

TCRdb re-analysed the PCR reads in MiXCR, keeping a single row per CDR3 protein. The repertoire consists of approximately 500,000 distinct CDR3 sequences, with about a fifth occurring once and the leading ten covering around 0.84%. This CDR3 contains 15 residues. V shed 2 bases, J shed 3 bases, and the junction held 6 bases outside the gene matches. CDR1 and CDR2 (germline): SGHNT, YYREEE (reference sequence). The sample was naive CD8+ T cells from blood, with Jurkat cell RNA spiked in. Subset noted: FACS-sorted CD8+CD4-CCR7+CD45RA+ naive T cells. This clonotype originated in a human donor in good health. Some libraries in this study had Jurkat cell RNA spiked in. V and J are TRBV5-4 and TRBJ2-7; 9 positions agree with TRBD1. The CDR3 nucleotides are TGTGCCAGCAGCTTTTCCCGGGACAGGGACTACGAGCAGTACTTC. Translating it yields CASSFSRDRDYEQYF.